This T cell receptor (beta chain) comes out of a study of T cell clusters in autoimmune cytopenias. Multiplex touch-down PCR amplified TRB using TRB-A and TRB-B pools in one tube. TCRdb re-called the multiplex PCR reads and shows each CDR3 protein once, DNA omitted. The sample has 1,500 to 2,000 distinct CDR3 sequences, and its top ten clones hold roughly a third. This clonotype is classed as medium-sized by frequency. Its specificity is not known. Overall study findings and caveats: A dominant lymphoma-associated repertoire apparently masked the cluster-lack signature in secondary cytopenia versus chronic lymphocytic leukemia. Exclusive TRB clusters were around 3-fold more numerous in healthy donors than in active autoimmune hepatitis. TRB repertoire shifts in secondary cytopenia and chronic lymphocytic leukemia mostly reflected lymphoma, not autoimmunity.

Some 40,000 genome equivalents of blood DNA were amplified for TRB. This clonotype originated in a human donor with an autoimmune cytopenia, with autoimmune hepatitis or in good health (not recorded which). Sequenced material: peripheral blood.

CDR3 in amino acids: CASSLGGPLVEQYF. The chain joins TRBV5-6 to TRBJ2-7; TCRdb outputs TRBD1, but without DNA this stays unchecked. Germline CDR1 is SGHDT and CDR2 is YYEEEE. This CDR3 has 14 residues.